A selection of T cell receptor beta chains follows, all from one sample in a study of blood T cell repertoires in COVID-19. Sequencing was performed with immunoSEQ multiplex PCR; in TCRdb, only in-frame clones are kept and a portion is missing. The sample has under 300,000 clones, about 86% seen once; the top ten hold 3.5% to 4%. The sample was peripheral blood. All receptors come from a man aged 18 to 29 with active or convalescent COVID-19. The CDR3 runs from the conserved cysteine through the conserved F or W. The D gene is left open where the match is weak. Clone size, where shown, is once, few, many, or a class for clones that have expanded.

D	V	length	size	J	DNA	CDR3
.	TRBV6-5	12	.	TRBJ2-1	TGTGCCAGCAGGACCCTAGCGAATGAGCAGTTCTTC	CASRTLANEQFF
.	TRBV7-2	15	.	TRBJ2-5	TGTGCCAGCAGTGGGGGTCAGGGGGGCCAAGAGACCCAGTACTTC	CASSGGQGGQETQYF
TRBD1	TRBV19	16	.	TRBJ1-2	TGTGCCAGTAGTACATCGACCGACAGGGCCCCTCAGGGCTACACCTTC	CASSTSTDRAPQGYTF
TRBD1	TRBV27	15	once	TRBJ1-2	TGTGCCAGCAGTGGGACAGGGGACGGTAACTATGGCTACACCTTC	CASSGTGDGNYGYTF
TRBD1	TRBV27	13	.	TRBJ2-7	TGTGCCAGCAGCATACGGACAGGGAACGAGCAGTACTTC	CASSIRTGNEQYF
.	TRBV5-4	18	.	TRBJ2-4	TGTGCCAGCAGCCGGCGGGGACCGAGAACGCTAGCCAAAAACATTCAGTACTTC	CASSRRGPRTLAKNIQYF
.	TRBV6-6	13	.	TRBJ1-5	TGTGCCAGCAGTCCTTACGACTACCAGCCCCAGCATTTT	CASSPYDYQPQHF
TRBD1	TRBV30	15	.	TRBJ1-5	TGTGCCTGGAATACACAGGGGGGCCGCAATCAGCCCCAGCATTTT	CAWNTQGGRNQPQHF
TRBD1	TRBV5-1	14	.	TRBJ2-5	TGCGCCAGCAGCTTGACAGGGGGCAGAGAGACCCAGTACTTC	CASSLTGGRETQYF
.	TRBV19	14	.	TRBJ2-1	TGTGCCAGTAGGGACGGGGGGCTATTCAATGAGCAGTTCTTC	CASRDGGLFNEQFF
.	TRBV3-1/TRBV3-2	13	.	TRBJ2-5	TGTGCCAGCAGCCAGGGAATGGGGGGGACCCAGTACTTC	CASSQGMGGTQYF
TRBD1	TRBV4-1	15	few	TRBJ2-7	TGCGCCAGCAGCCTTCAGGGGGACCCCTCCTACGAGCAGTACTTC	CASSLQGDPSYEQYF
TRBD1	TRBV7-8	15	.	TRBJ2-3	TGTGCCAGCAGCTCGGGACAGGGAGGTGCAGATACGCAGTATTTT	CASSSGQGGADTQYF
TRBD1	TRBV6-5	12	.	TRBJ1-1	TGTGCCACTTACAGGGGGCTCACTGAAGCTTTCTTT	CATYRGLTEAFF
.	TRBV21-1	13	few	TRBJ2-5	TGTGCCAGCCATCGGGGGAGGGAGAGGTCCCAGTACTTC	CASHRGRERSQYF
.	TRBV7-2	13	.	TRBJ1-2	TGTGCCAGCAGCTCTACAGGGAGCTATGGCTACACCTTC	CASSSTGSYGYTF